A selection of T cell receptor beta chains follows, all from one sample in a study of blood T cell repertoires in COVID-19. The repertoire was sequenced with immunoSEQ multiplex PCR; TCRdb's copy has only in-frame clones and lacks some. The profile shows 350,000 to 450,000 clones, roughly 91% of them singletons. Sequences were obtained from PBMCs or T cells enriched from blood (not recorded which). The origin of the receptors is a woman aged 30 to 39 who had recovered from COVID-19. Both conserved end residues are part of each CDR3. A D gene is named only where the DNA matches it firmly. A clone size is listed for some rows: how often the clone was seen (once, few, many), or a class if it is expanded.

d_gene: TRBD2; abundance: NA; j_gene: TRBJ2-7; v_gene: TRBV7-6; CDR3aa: CASSPGGASGIYEQYF; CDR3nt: TGTGCCAGCAGCCCTGGTGGGGCTAGCGGGATCTACGAGCAGTACTTC
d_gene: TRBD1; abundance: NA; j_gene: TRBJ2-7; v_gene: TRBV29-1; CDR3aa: CSGLTGTGASYEQYF; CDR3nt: TGCAGCGGCTTAACCGGGACAGGGGCCTCCTACGAGCAGTACTTC
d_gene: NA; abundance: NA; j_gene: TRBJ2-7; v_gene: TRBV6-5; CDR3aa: CASSSGVTATYEQYF; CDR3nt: TGTGCCAGCAGCTCCGGGGTCACTGCCACCTACGAGCAGTACTTC
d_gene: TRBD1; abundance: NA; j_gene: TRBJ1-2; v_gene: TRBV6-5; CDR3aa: CASSYAGQGSGYTF; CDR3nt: TGTGCCAGCAGTTACGCCGGACAGGGGAGTGGCTACACCTTC
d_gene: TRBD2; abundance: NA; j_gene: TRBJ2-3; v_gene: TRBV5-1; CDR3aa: CASSFIAGGMTTTDTQYF; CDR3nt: TGCGCCAGCAGCTTTATAGCGGGGGGGATGACAACCACAGATACGCAGTATTTT
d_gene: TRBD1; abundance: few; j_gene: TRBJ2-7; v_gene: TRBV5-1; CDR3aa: CASSREDRSSYEQYF; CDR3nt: TGCGCCAGCAGCAGAGAGGACAGGTCCTCCTACGAGCAGTACTTC
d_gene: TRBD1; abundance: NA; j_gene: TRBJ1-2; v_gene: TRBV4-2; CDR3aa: CASSQQGGPTNYGYTF; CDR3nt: TGTGCCAGCAGCCAACAGGGGGGACCGACTAACTATGGCTACACCTTC
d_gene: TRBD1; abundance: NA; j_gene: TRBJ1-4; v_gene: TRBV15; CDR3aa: CATSRDPLDRSNEKLFF; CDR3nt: TGTGCCACCAGCAGAGATCCCCTGGACAGGAGTAATGAAAAACTGTTTTTT
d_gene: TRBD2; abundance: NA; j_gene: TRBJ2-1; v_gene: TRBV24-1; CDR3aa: CATSALSGISEQFF; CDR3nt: TGTGCCACCAGTGCCCTCAGCGGGATTAGCGAGCAGTTCTTC
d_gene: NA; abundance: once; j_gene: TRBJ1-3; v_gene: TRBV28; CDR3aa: CASRVPRGAGNTIYF; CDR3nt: TGTGCCAGCAGGGTCCCCAGGGGAGCTGGAAACACCATATATTTT
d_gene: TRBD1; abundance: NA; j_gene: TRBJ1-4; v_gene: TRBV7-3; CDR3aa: CASSATGGDEKLFF; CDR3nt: TGTGCCAGCAGCGCAACAGGGGGTGATGAAAAACTGTTTTTT
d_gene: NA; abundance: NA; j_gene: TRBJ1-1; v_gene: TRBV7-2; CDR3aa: CASRISGGLNTEAFF; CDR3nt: TGTGCCAGCAGGATTAGCGGGGGTTTGAACACTGAAGCTTTCTTT
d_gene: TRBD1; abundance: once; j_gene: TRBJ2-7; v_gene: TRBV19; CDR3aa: CASSMTGSSYEQYF; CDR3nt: TGTGCCAGTAGTATGACAGGGAGCTCCTACGAGCAGTACTTC
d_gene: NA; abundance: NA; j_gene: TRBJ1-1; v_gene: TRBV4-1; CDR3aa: CASSQEAENTEAFF; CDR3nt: TGCGCCAGCAGCCAAGAGGCCGAGAACACTGAAGCTTTCTTT
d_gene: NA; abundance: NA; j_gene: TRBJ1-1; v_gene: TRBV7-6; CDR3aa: CASSLMGGWVTEAFF; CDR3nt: TGTGCCAGCAGCTTAATGGGGGGTTGGGTCACTGAAGCTTTCTTT
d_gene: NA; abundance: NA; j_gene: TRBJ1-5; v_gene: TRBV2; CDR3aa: CASSERGQGGQPQHF; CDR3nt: TGTGCCAGCAGTGAACGAGGCCAGGGTGGGCAGCCCCAGCATTTT
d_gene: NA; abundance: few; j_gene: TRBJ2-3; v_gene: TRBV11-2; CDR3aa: CASNFPGADTQYF; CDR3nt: TGTGCCAGCAACTTCCCCGGGGCAGATACGCAGTATTTT
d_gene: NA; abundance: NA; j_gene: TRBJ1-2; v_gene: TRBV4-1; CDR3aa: CASSQGAGRGYTF; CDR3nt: TGCGCCAGCAGCCAAGGGGCAGGGAGGGGCTACACCTTC
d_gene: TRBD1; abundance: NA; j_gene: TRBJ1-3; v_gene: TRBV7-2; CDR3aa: CASSRGPGNTIYF; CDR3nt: TGTGCCAGCAGCAGGGGGCCTGGAAACACCATATATTTT
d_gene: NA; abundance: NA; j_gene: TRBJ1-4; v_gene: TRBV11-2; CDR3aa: CASSLDPRGHSNEKLFF; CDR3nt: TGTGCCAGCAGCTTAGATCCGAGGGGACACAGTAATGAAAAACTGTTTTTT
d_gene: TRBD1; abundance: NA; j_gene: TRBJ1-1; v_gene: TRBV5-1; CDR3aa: CASSWTGKRGNTEAFF; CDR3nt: TGCGCCAGCAGCTGGACAGGGAAACGCGGGAACACTGAAGCTTTCTTT
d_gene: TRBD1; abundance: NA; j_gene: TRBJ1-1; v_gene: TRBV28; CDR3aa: CASSAGTGRAFF; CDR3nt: TGTGCCAGCAGTGCAGGGACAGGGAGAGCTTTCTTT
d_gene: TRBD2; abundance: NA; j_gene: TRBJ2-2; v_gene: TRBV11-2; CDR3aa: CASSLVAGGATGELFF; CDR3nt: TGTGCCAGCAGCTTAGTGGCCGGGGGGGCCACCGGGGAGCTGTTTTTT
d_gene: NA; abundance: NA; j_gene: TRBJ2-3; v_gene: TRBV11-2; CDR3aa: CASRHMSRSDTQYF; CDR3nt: TGTGCCAGCAGACATATGTCTCGCTCAGATACGCAGTATTTT
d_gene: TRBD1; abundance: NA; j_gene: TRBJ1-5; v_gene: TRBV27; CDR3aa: CASSRAGGGNQPQHF; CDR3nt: TGTGCCAGCAGCAGGGCAGGGGGCGGCAATCAGCCCCAGCATTTT
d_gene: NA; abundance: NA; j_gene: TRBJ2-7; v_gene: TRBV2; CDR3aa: CASSDSVTEVSYEQYF; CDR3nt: TGTGCCAGCAGTGATTCGGTGACGGAGGTCTCCTACGAGCAGTACTTC
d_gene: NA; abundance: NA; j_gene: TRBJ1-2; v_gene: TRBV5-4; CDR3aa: CASSSPLKGSGYGYTF; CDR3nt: TGTGCCAGCAGCTCCCCTCTAAAGGGTAGCGGCTATGGCTACACCTTC
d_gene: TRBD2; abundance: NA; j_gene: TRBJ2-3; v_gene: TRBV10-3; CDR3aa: CAISDGGRGSGDTQYF; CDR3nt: TGTGCCATCAGTGACGGCGGGAGGGGTTCAGGAGATACGCAGTATTTT
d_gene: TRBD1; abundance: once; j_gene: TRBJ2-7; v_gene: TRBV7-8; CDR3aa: CASSFGTGAYEQYF; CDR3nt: TGTGCCAGCAGCTTTGGGACAGGGGCCTACGAGCAGTACTTC
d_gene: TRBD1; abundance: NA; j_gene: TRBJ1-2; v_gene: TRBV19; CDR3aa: CASSVPGQGNYGYTF; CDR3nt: TGTGCCAGTAGTGTTCCGGGACAGGGGAACTATGGCTACACCTTC
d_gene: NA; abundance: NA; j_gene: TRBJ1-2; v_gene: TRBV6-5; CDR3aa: CASSYSTDLRGYTF; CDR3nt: TGTGCCAGCAGTTACTCGACAGACCTCCGGGGCTACACCTTC
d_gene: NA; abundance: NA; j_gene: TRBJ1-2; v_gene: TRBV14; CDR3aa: CASSQVQGKRYTF; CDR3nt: TGTGCCAGCAGCCAAGTACAGGGAAAGCGCTACACCTTC
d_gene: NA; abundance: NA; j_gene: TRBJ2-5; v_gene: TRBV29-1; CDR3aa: CSVDNTGKETQYF; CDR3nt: TGCAGCGTTGATAATACGGGAAAAGAGACCCAGTACTTC
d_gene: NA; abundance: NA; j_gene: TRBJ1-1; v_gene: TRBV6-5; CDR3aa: CASRGVLNTEAFF; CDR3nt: TGTGCCTCACGCGGGGTTTTAAACACTGAAGCTTTCTTT
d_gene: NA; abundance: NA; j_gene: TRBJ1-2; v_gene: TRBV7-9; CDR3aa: CASSLVLPGKGYTF; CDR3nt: TGTGCCAGCAGCTTAGTTCTCCCGGGAAAAGGCTACACCTTC
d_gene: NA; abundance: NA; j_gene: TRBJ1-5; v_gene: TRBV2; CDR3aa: CASSPSRDQPQHF; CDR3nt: TGTGCCAGCAGTCCTTCCAGGGATCAGCCCCAGCATTTT
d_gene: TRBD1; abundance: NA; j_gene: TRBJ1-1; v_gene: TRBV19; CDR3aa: CASSIGQGFTEAFF; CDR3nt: TGTGCCAGTAGTATCGGACAGGGTTTCACTGAAGCTTTCTTT
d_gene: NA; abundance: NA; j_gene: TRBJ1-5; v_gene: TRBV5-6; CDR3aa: CASSLTTNQPQHF; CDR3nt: TGTGCCAGCAGCTTGACGACAAATCAGCCCCAGCATTTT
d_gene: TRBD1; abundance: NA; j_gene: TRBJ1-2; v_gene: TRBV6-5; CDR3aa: CASSKGQGDYGYTF; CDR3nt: TGTGCCAGCAGTAAGGGACAGGGGGACTATGGCTACACCTTC
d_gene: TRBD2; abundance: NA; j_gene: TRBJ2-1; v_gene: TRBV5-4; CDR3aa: CASSSPTSGGTLGYNEQFF; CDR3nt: TGTGCCAGCAGCTCGCCGACTAGCGGGGGGACATTAGGGTACAATGAGCAGTTCTTC
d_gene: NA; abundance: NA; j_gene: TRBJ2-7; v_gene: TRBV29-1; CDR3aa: CSVAASSSYEQYF; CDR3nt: TGCAGCGTTGCAGCGTCCAGCTCCTACGAGCAGTACTTC